This T cell receptor (beta chain) was captured by sequencing in a study of immune cell composition in non-small cell lung cancer. This table comes from immunoSEQ multiplex PCR, and its TCRdb copy is limited to in-frame clones, with some not included. The sample contains more than 15,000 clones, 77% of which appear only once. The germline V gene has CDR1 LGHNA and CDR2 YSLEER. This CDR3 is 18 amino acids long. The germline V and J ends were trimmed by 0 bases and 5 bases, with 17 bases remaining between them. The normal lung sample lay at least 3 cm, and maximally far, from the tumour. The same specimen was also included in a second study, on CD4 T cells in lung cancer.

The chain couples TRBV4-3 to TRBJ1-6; D not certain. Sequenced input: non-adjacent lung tissue. The clonotype originates from a human donor with non-small cell lung cancer. The CDR3 coding sequence is TGCGCCAGCAGCCAAGACGCGCGGATAGGCAGGAATAATTCACCCCTCCACTTT. Translation: CASSQDARIGRNNSPLHF.